This T cell receptor beta chain was profiled in a study of cytomegalovirus exposure and HLA in healthy donors. This CDR3 is 14 amino acids long. The V gene's germline CDR1 is SGHVS and CDR2 FQNEAQ. V gave up 5 bases and J gave up 1 base; unmatched junction bases: 2. PCR amplification relied on 60 Vbeta primers (plus 13 Jbeta primers). The data were produced by immunoSEQ multiplex PCR, yet TCRdb's version contains in-frame clones alone and is incomplete. The table shows about 130,000 clones, with 80% occurring only once. Sequenced material: PBMCs. The receptor was derived from a young man in good health and CMV-seropositive. The chain combines TRBV7-8 with TRBJ2-5; TRBD2 matches at 9 bases. CDR3 coding DNA: TGTGCCAGCAGCCGCGGGAGGGCCCAAGAGACCCAGTACTTC. As protein: CASSRGRAQETQYF.